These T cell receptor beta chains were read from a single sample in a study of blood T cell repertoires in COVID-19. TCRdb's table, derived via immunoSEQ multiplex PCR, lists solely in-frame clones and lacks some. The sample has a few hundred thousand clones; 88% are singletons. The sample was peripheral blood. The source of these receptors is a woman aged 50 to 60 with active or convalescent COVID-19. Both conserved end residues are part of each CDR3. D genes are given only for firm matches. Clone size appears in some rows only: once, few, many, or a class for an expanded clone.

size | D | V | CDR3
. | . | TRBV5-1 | CASSFAVPNYGYTF
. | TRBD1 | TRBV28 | CASSHFQPGQGRREQFF
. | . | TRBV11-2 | CASSFNLETEAFF
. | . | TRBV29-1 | CSVDTGEKEAFF
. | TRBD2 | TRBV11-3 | CASSLGAGAGETQYF
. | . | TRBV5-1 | CASSLGVREVTEAFF
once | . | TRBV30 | CAWSVTRGEQFF
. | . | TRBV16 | CASSQPTGSGPHTEAFF
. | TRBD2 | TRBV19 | CASSITSGRHETQYF
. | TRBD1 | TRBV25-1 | CAARNRGDGGYTF
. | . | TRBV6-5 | CARTVNTEAFF
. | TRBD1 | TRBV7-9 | CASSRQGGSTEAFF
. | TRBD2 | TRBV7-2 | CASSWTSGSYNEQFF
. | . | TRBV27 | CASSLNGNSNSPLHF
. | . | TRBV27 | CASSLRGAHHEQYF
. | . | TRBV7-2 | CASSPQRGETQYF
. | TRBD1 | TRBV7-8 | CASSLIAGTGSISSYF
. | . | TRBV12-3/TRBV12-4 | CASGQMNTEAFF
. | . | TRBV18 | CASSHKQEYSGNTIYF
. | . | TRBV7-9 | CASSLAGVKETQYF
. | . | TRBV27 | CASSLGGFGGNQPQHF
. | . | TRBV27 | CASRSGGPGANVLTF
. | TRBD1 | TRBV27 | CASSWDSGSNQPQHF
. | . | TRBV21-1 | CASSPTKKTGLLDTEAFF
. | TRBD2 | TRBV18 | CASSPQGLAGVSYEQYF
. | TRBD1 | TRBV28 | CASRPRTGGGKLFF
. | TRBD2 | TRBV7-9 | CASSSSLAGTSEQYF
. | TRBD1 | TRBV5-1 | CASSLASSGTGGFPYGYTF
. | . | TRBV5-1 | CASNLGTGYYGYTF
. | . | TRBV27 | CASSFAADSGELFF
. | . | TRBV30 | CAWSLGGWETQYF
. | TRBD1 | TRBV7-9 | CASSLEGQGLETQYF
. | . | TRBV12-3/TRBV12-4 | CASSFEGRQPQHF